This T cell receptor (beta chain) stems from a study of T cell repertoires in cytomegalovirus infection. In the study overall: CMV infection and matching HLA type were both indicated by public TCR beta signatures.

Findings and caveats of the study: In two of eight donors, the top clonotype was HLA-C-restricted CMV-specific.

CDR1 and CDR2 from the germline V gene are LGHDT and YNNKEL (reference sequence). Trimming removed 0 bases from V and 8 bases from J; junction bases left unmatched: 4. The CDR3 covers 15 residues. About this clonotype itself: Its antigen is not identified.

Each CDR3 protein gets one entry after TCRdb re-called the reads with MiXCR. The sample yields roughly 300,000 distinct CDR3 sequences, around 9.5% seen once. Sequences were obtained from PBMCs. The V and J genes are TRBV3-1 and TRBJ1-5, with 10 nucleotides matching TRBD1. This clonotype originated in a human donor in good health (CMV status not recorded). Some clones in this sample may be carry-over from other donors' samples. CDR3 sequence: CASSQDQGQGKPQHF. The CDR3 nucleotides are TGTGCCAGCAGCCAAGACCAGGGACAGGGGAAGCCCCAGCATTTT.